The present T cell receptor (beta chain) was sequenced within a study of Graves' ophthalmopathy and Graves' hyperthyroidism. Amplification from RNA transcripts yielded the TCR beta CDR3 regions. Amplification began with first-round RT-PCR using HTBI primers, then second-round multiplex PCR was performed. From the multiplex PCR reads, TCRdb called clonotypes with MiXCR, one entry per CDR3 protein. The data show approximately 640,000 distinct CDR3 sequences, just over 40% seen once. This clonotype has at least ten counts. The TCR sequence derives from an adult man with Graves' ophthalmopathy. The sample was peripheral blood.

CDR3 nucleotides: TGTGCCAGCAGCTCCTATAGGGTGTCCTACGAGCAGTACTTC. It yields the protein CASSSYRVSYEQYF. V is TRBV7-8 and J is TRBJ2-7; unclear D gene. Trimming shortened V by 4 bases and J by 1 base, and 11 bases separated the two germline ends. CDR3 length: 14 residues. Germline CDR1 and CDR2: SGHVS and FQNEAQ.